Presented here are 20 T cell receptor beta chains from one specimen sequenced in a study of blood T cells in healthy people across ages. Using a J-beta primer mix together with a sample-barcoded 5' primer, a second PCR was run for roughly 6 to 11 cycles. TCRdb re-derived calls from the 5' RACE reads in MiXCR, one entry per CDR3 protein. The sample lists 1.8 million or so distinct CDR3 sequences; 35% to 50% were seen once. The sequenced material came from blood. The receptors here all came from a human donor in good health.

The V and J genes are TRBV6-6 and TRBJ2-7; 9 bases align to TRBD1. Trimming removed 6 bases from V and 4 bases from J; junction bases left unmatched: 10. Germline values: CDR1 MNHNY, CDR2 SVGAGI (reference sequence). The CDR3 covers 15 residues. The CDR3 spells CASRRDREVGYEQYF. The CDR3 bases are TGTGCCAGCAGGCGGGACAGGGAAGTAGGGTACGAGCAGTACTTC.

This clonotype was counted a few times. The chain recombines TRBV20-1 with TRBJ2-7; a weak D match, TRBD1 (6 bases). The CDR3 contains 13 residues. Germline V CDR1 and CDR2: DFQATT, SNEGSKA (reference sequence). The V and J ends lost 2 bases and 0 bases respectively, with 8 bases between them. As DNA, the CDR3 is TGCAGTGCTAGAAAGGACAGCTCCTACGAGCAGTACTTC. Translated: CSARKDSSYEQYF.

This chain connects TRBV29-1 to TRBJ2-3, with D perhaps assigned TRBD1 or TRBD2 (6 bases each). Germline loops: CDR1 SQVTM, CDR2 ANQGSEA. Trimming removed 4 bases at V and 6 bases at J, with 17 bases between. CDR3 length equals 14 residues. CDR3 DNA: TGCAGCGTTGCGGGGGCCACCTCCCCCGATACGCAGTATTTT. Encoded protein: CSVAGATSPDTQYF.

About this clonotype: A much larger clone sits a single nucleotide away, making a read error possible. This sequence joins TRBV12-3 or TRBV12-4 and TRBJ2-1; no clear D gene. The CDR3 runs to 13 residues. The V and J ends lost 3 bases and 7 bases respectively, with 10 bases between them. The CDR3 sequence: CASSFNYQNEQFF. Written as DNA, the CDR3 is TGTGCCAGCAGTTTCAACTACCAGAATGAGCAGTTCTTC.

V and J are TRBV12-3 or TRBV12-4 and TRBJ2-1; a possible D gene is TRBD2 (5 bases). This CDR3 comprises 16 residues. V lost 5 bases to trimming and J lost 2 bases, with 16 bases between them. The CDR3 bases are TGTGCCAGCAGTCCAGACACCGGGGATGCCTACAATGAGCAGTTCTTC. It yields the protein CASSPDTGDAYNEQFF.

The chain links TRBV20-1 to TRBJ1-2, with 9 bases that match TRBD1. The CDR3 totals 14 residues. Unmatched junction bases numbered 7, after V lost 0 bases and J lost 8 bases. In germline, CDR1 is DFQATT, CDR2 SNEGSKA (reference sequence). The DNA for the CDR3 is TGCAGTGCTAGAGATAACAGGGGGCGCGGGGGCTACACCTTC. Translating gives CSARDNRGRGGYTF.

This clonotype was found a few times. This chain links TRBV7-3 with TRBJ2-5; D unresolved. Germline lookup yields CDR1 SGHTA and CDR2 FQGTGA. The CDR3 runs 14 residues. V lost 5 bases to trimming and J lost 5 bases, with 15 bases between them. The CDR3 DNA reads as TGTGCCAGCAGCCCAGTCGGCGCCGGGGAGACCCAGTACTTC. This gives the protein CASSPVGAGETQYF. The entire variable domain, with the rest obtained from reference TRBV7-3 and TRBJ2-5, is as follows: GAGVSQTPSNKVTEKGKYVELRCDPISGHTALYWYRQSLGQGPEFLIYFQGTGAADDSGLPNDRFFAVRPEGSVSTLKIQRTERGDSAVYLCASSPVGAGETQYFGPGTRLLVL.

This clonotype has only a few counts. This rearrangement joins TRBV7-2 to TRBJ2-2; 7 bases map to TRBD1. Trimming at V came to 5 bases and at J to 4 bases, leaving 4 bases not matched to a gene. The CDR3 length is 14 residues. The germline V gene encodes CDR1 SGHTA and CDR2 FQGNSA. DNA of the CDR3: TGTGCCAGCAGCCCGACAGGGTCCACCGGGGAGCTGTTTTTT. Its translation is CASSPTGSTGELFF.

CDR3 protein: CASSADGGNEQFF. CDR3 sequence (DNA): TGTGCCAGCAGCGCTGACGGGGGCAATGAGCAGTTCTTC. The chain combines TRBV7-9 with TRBJ2-1; D is perhaps TRBD2 (6 bases). Germline assignment: CDR1 SEHNR and CDR2 FQNEAQ (reference sequence). The CDR3 runs 13 residues. V lost 5 bases to trimming and J lost 6 bases, with 11 bases between them.

The gene calls are TRBV15 and TRBJ1-4, with D unclear. CDR3 length equals 15 residues. The ends were cut back, 0 bases at V and 5 bases at J, with 10 bases in the middle. The V gene's germline CDR1 is LNHNV and CDR2 YYDKDF (reference sequence). The CDR3 region is CATSRDLGKNEKLFF. The CDR3 nucleotides are TGTGCCACCAGCAGAGATCTTGGCAAGAATGAAAAACTGTTTTTT.

The chain uses TRBV29-1 and TRBJ1-2, with D unresolved. Per germline, CDR1 SQVTM and CDR2 ANQGSEA. The CDR3 is 14 amino acids. V lost 2 bases to trimming and J lost 0 bases, with 10 bases between them. The CDR3 DNA follows: TGCAGCGTTGAATTTCGAGAATCTAACTATGGCTACACCTTC. It is translated as CSVEFRESNYGYTF.

The gene calls are TRBV6-6 and TRBJ2-7; D is unresolved. V was shortened by 2 bases and J by 5 bases, with 13 bases between the two germline ends. Germline V CDR1 and CDR2: MNHNY, SVGAGI (reference sequence). This CDR3 is built from 14 residues. CDR3 in amino acids: CASSYGQERHEQYF. CDR3 DNA: TGTGCCAGCAGTTACGGGCAAGAACGGCACGAGCAGTACTTC.

V gene TRBV7-2 combines with J gene TRBJ1-1, with a weak D call TRBD1 (6 bases). The CDR3 extends over 16 amino acids. Trimming shortened V by 2 bases and J by 5 bases, and 18 bases separated the two germline ends. The germline V gene has CDR1 SGHTA and CDR2 FQGNSA. The CDR3 DNA is TGTGCCAGCAGCTTACCGGGACGGGGGCAGGGGACTGAAGCTTTCTTT. It codes for CASSLPGRGQGTEAFF.

This clonotype was found a few times. The genes are TRBV6-2 or TRBV6-3 and TRBJ1-5; TRBD1 agrees at 7 bases. The J segment lost 3 bases and the V segment lost 6 bases, leaving 5 bases of the junction unmatched. CDR3 length: 14 residues. Germline V gene data show CDR1 as MNHEY and CDR2 as SVGEGT. CDR3 in amino acids: CASRRGQVNQPQHF. The CDR3 DNA reads TGTGCCAGCAGGCGCGGACAGGTCAATCAGCCCCAGCATTTT.

This clonotype was seen more than once but under ten times. The chain is built from TRBV6-1 and TRBJ2-6; TRBD1 agrees at 11 bases. CDR1 is MNHNS, CDR2 SASEGT, per germline. This CDR3 has 17 residues. Germline trimming cut 5 bases from V and 0 bases from J; bases unmatched to any gene: 3. In nucleotides, the CDR3 is TGTGCCAGCAGTAGGACAGGGGGCAACTCTGGGGCCAACGTCCTGACTTTC. The encoded protein is CASSRTGGNSGANVLTF.

This clonotype was observed a handful of times. The V gene is TRBV7-2, the J gene TRBJ1-2; D is unclear. This CDR3 spans 14 amino acids. Germline CDR1 is SGHTA and CDR2 is FQGNSA. Trimming cost V 5 bases and J 4 bases, with 14 bases left between them. The CDR3 nucleotides are TGTGCCAGCAGCACAGACACCACTCTCTATGGCTACACCTTC. Residues: CASSTDTTLYGYTF.

This clonotype has only a few counts. The chain joins TRBV3-1 to TRBJ2-5; D uncertain. This CDR3 contains 11 residues. In germline, CDR1 is LGHDT, CDR2 YNNKEL (reference sequence). Trimming shortened V by 0 bases and J by 10 bases, and 6 bases separated the two germline ends. The CDR3 DNA sequence: TGTGCCAGCAGCCAAGATGGTAACCAGTACTTC. Translation gives CASSQDGNQYF.

This clonotype has a handful of counts. The rearrangement joins TRBV20-1 to TRBJ2-4, with 11 bases identical to TRBD2. The CDR3 is 20 residues long. Germline V gives CDR1 DFQATT, CDR2 SNEGSKA (reference sequence). Trimming took 1 base from V and 0 from J; bases not matched to a gene: 14. The CDR3 region is CSARAYSLAGGPIAKNIQYF. The CDR3 DNA sequence: TGCAGTGCTAGAGCCTACTCTCTAGCGGGGGGACCAATAGCCAAAAACATTCAGTACTTC.

This clonotype was counted between two and nine times. The chain employs TRBV29-1 and TRBJ1-2, with D perhaps matching TRBD1 (5 bases). V shed 4 bases and J shed 3 bases, with 9 bases lying between them. Germline CDR1 and CDR2: SQVTM and ANQGSEA. The CDR3 loop spans 12 amino acids. As DNA, the CDR3 is TGCAGCGTTGTGCAGGGTGACTATGGCTACACCTTC. Translation gives CSVVQGDYGYTF.

J is TRBJ2-5 and V is TRBV4-1; D is perhaps TRBD2 (5 bases). This CDR3 comprises 16 residues. V lost 2 bases, J lost 5 bases, and 18 bases lay in between. The germline gives CDR1 MGHRA, CDR2 YSYEKL. CDR3 in DNA: TGCGCCAGCAGCCAACGTGAGCCCCTCCCGGGGGAGACCCAGTACTTC. It specifies CASSQREPLPGETQYF.